What follows are 6 T cell receptor beta chains derived from one specimen sequenced in a study of blood T cells in healthy people across ages. Combining a sample-barcoded 5' primer with a J-beta primer mix, a second PCR ran for roughly 6 to 11 cycles. TCRdb re-analysed the 5' RACE reads in MiXCR, keeping a single row per CDR3 protein. This sample carries approximately 1.5 million distinct CDR3 sequences, around 35% of them seen once, and the ten largest clones take about 11%. Sequenced material: blood. All receptors come from a woman aged 30 to 39 in good health.

This clonotype occurred a few times. The chain links TRBV14 to TRBJ2-1; no definite D call. This CDR3 comprises 13 residues. The V gene lost 0 bases and the J gene lost 13 bases, with 13 bases spanning the gap. CDR1 and CDR2 from the germline V gene are SGHDN and FVKESK. CDR3 DNA: TGTGCCAGCAGCCAAGAAAAGGTTCTTGGACAGTTCTTC. This translates into CASSQEKVLGQFF.

The table lists this clonotype with a count of one. This may come from a read error, since a much larger clone is one base off. The CDR3 region is CASSLGGRPGANVLTF. The CDR3 nucleotides read TGCGCCAGCAGCTTGGGGGGCCGCCCTGGGGCCAACGTCCTGACTTTC. V is TRBV5-1 and J is TRBJ2-6; D may be TRBD1 (5 bases). This CDR3 comprises 16 residues. Trimming removed 0 bases at V and 2 bases at J, with 9 bases between. CDR1 SGHRS and CDR2 YFSETQ come from the germline V gene.

This clonotype was found a few times. This sequence joins TRBV7-2 and TRBJ2-3; 9 nucleotides line up with TRBD2. The V gene end was trimmed by 1 base and the J gene end by 1 base; junction bases not matched to a gene: 9. The V gene's germline CDR1 is SGHTA and CDR2 FQGNSA. The CDR3 extends over 18 amino acids. The CDR3 sequence is CASSLVPFRLAGTDTQYF. In DNA, the CDR3 is TGTGCCAGCAGCTTAGTCCCCTTTCGACTAGCGGGCACAGATACGCAGTATTTT. The complete variable domain, with remaining parts taken from reference TRBV7-2 and TRBJ2-3, reads GAGVSQSPSNKVTEKGKDVELRCDPISGHTALYWYRQSLGQGLEFLIYFQGNSAPDKSGLPSDRFSAERTGGSVSTLTIQRTQQEDSAVYLCASSLVPFRLAGTDTQYFGPGTRLTVL.

This chain links TRBV15 with TRBJ2-7; D is ambiguous. V shed 4 bases and J shed 4 bases, with 17 bases lying between them. Germline V gives CDR1 LNHNV, CDR2 YYDKDF (reference sequence). The CDR3 has 15 residues. For the CDR3, the DNA is TGTGCCACCAGCACCACGGACGGCCCCCAATACGAGCAGTACTTC. This encodes CATSTTDGPQYEQYF.

This clonotype has a count of ten or more. The V gene is TRBV9, the J gene TRBJ1-2; D unresolved. There are 11 residues in the CDR3. Trimming stripped 3 bases from V and 1 base from J, with 1 base between. CDR1 and CDR2 from the germline V gene are SGDLS and YYNGEE. The CDR3 is CASSDNYGYTF. CDR3 bases: TGTGCCAGCAGCGATAACTATGGCTACACCTTC. Looking up the rest from reference TRBV9 and TRBJ1-2 gives the full variable domain: DSGVTQTPKHLITATGQRVTLRCSPRSGDLSVYWYQQSLDQGLQFLIQYYNGEERAKGNILERFSAQQFPDLHSELNLSSLELGDSALYFCASSDNYGYTFGSGTRLTVV.

The rearrangement joins TRBV20-1 to TRBJ2-3; D not resolved. The germline V and J ends were trimmed by 4 bases and 2 bases, with 16 bases remaining between them. This CDR3 is built from 15 residues. CDR1 is DFQATT, CDR2 SNEGSKA, per germline (reference sequence). The chain's CDR3 is CSAIERSWATDTQYF. CDR3 coding DNA: TGCAGTGCTATAGAGAGATCCTGGGCCACAGATACGCAGTATTTT.